The sequence of this TCR beta chain was determined in a study of blood T cell repertoires in COVID-19. The overall study: COVID-19 samples, acute and convalescent, were from the United States, Italy and Spain.

Generated by immunoSEQ multiplex PCR, the TCRdb table keeps only in-frame clones and is missing some. The table includes some 70,000 clones, approximately 90% detected once. This clonotype was obtained from a woman of 80 years or more with active COVID-19. The sequenced material came from peripheral blood.

CDR3: CAIRGQYTGELFF. The CDR3 DNA sequence: TGTGCCATCAGGGGGCAGTACACCGGGGAGCTGTTTTTT. V usage is TRBV10-3 and J usage is TRBJ2-2, with D possibly matching TRBD1 (5 bases). There are 13 residues in the CDR3. In germline, CDR1 is ENHRY, CDR2 SYGVKD. V lost 6 bases and J 3 bases, leaving 8 bases between the germline ends.